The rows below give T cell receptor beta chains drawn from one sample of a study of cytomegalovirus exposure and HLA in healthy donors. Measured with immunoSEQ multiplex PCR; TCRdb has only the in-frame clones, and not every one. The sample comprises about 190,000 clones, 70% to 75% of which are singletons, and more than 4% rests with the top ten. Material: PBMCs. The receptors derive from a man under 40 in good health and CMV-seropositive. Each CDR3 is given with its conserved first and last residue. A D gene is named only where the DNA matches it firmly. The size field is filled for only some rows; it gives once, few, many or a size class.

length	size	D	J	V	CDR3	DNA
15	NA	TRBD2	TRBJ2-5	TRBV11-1	CASSSRAGVEETQYF	TGTGCCAGCAGCAGTAGGGCGGGAGTCGAAGAGACCCAGTACTTC
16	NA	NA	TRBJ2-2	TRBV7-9	CASSLAPSRSTGELFF	TGTGCCAGCAGCTTAGCCCCCTCGCGGAGCACCGGGGAGCTGTTTTTT
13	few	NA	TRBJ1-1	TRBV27	CASSVDRATEAFF	TGTGCCAGCAGTGTGGACAGAGCCACTGAAGCTTTCTTT
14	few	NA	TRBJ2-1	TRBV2	CASSGRSSYNEQFF	TGTGCCAGCAGTGGACGGAGCTCCTACAATGAGCAGTTCTTC
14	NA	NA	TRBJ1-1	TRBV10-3	CAIRPDSLNTEAFF	TGTGCCATCAGACCGGACAGTTTGAACACTGAAGCTTTCTTT
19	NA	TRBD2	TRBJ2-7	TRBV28	CASSSVFGLALRSPYEQYF	TGTGCCAGCAGTTCCGTATTCGGACTAGCGCTTCGATCCCCCTACGAGCAGTACTTC
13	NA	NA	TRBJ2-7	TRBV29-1	CSVGYGSSYEQYF	TGCAGCGTTGGGTACGGTAGCTCCTACGAGCAGTACTTC
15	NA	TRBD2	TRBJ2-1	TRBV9	CASSDGTSAYNEQFF	TGTGCCAGCAGCGACGGGACTAGCGCCTACAATGAGCAGTTCTTC
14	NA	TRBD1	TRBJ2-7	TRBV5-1	CASSLGKRTGEQYF	TGCGCCAGCAGCTTGGGAAAGCGGACAGGCGAGCAGTACTTC
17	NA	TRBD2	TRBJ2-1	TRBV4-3	CASSQDWASGASGEQFF	TGCGCCAGCAGCCAAGATTGGGCTAGCGGGGCATCCGGTGAGCAGTTCTTC
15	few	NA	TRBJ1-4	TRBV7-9	CASSLGDATNEKLFF	TGTGCCAGCAGCTTAGGCGATGCAACTAATGAAAAACTGTTTTTT
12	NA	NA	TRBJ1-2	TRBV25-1	CASSHQGSGYTF	TGTGCCAGCTCGCACCAGGGTTCCGGCTACACCTTC
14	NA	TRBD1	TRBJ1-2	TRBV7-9	CASSPLQGANGYTF	TGTGCCAGCAGCCCCTTACAGGGGGCAAATGGCTACACCTTC
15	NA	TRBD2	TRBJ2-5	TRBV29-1	CSVALLAGAPETQYF	TGCAGCGTTGCCCTCCTAGCGGGAGCCCCAGAGACCCAGTACTTC
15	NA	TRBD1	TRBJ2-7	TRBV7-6	CASSLGTEHLYEQYF	TGTGCCAGCAGCTTGGGGACAGAGCACCTCTACGAGCAGTACTTC
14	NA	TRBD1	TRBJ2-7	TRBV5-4	CASSLGQGADEQYF	TGTGCCAGCAGCTTGGGACAGGGGGCCGACGAGCAGTACTTC
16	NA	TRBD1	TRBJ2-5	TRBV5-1	CASSFGTGGKGETQYF	TGCGCCAGCAGCTTCGGGACAGGGGGAAAGGGGGAGACCCAGTACTTC
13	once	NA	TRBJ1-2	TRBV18	CASSPSAGDGYTF	TGTGCCAGCTCACCATCGGCAGGGGATGGCTACACCTTC
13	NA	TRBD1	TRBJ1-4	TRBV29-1	CSVGTGGNEKLFF	TGCAGCGTTGGGACAGGGGGTAATGAAAAACTGTTTTTT
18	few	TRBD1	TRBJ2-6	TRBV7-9	CASSPRTGEGSGANVLTF	TGTGCCAGCAGCCCGCGGACAGGGGAGGGGTCTGGGGCCAACGTCCTGACTTTC
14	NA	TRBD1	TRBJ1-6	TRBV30	CAWSVRDRGSPLHF	TGTGCCTGGAGTGTACGGGACAGGGGTTCACCCCTCCACTTT
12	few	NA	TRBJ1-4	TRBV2	CASSPGGEKLFF	TGTGCCAGCAGTCCTGGGGGGGAAAAACTGTTTTTT
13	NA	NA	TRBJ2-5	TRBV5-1	CASSYPGEETQYF	TGCGCCAGCAGCTACCCGGGGGAAGAGACCCAGTACTTC
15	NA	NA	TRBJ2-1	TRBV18	CASSPPGPAINEQFF	TGTGCCAGCTCACCACCCGGTCCAGCGATCAATGAGCAGTTCTTC
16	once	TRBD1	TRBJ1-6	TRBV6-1	CASSENGQGAISPLHF	TGTGCCAGCAGTGAAAACGGACAGGGGGCTATTTCACCCCTCCACTTT
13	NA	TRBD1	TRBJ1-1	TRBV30	CAWAGTGGTEAFF	TGTGCCTGGGCCGGGACAGGGGGCACTGAAGCTTTCTTT
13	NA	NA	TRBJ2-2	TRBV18	CASSPSGTGELFF	TGTGCCAGCTCACCCTCGGGAACCGGGGAGCTGTTTTTT
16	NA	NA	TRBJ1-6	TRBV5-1	CASSFAMGADNSPLHF	TGCGCCAGCAGCTTCGCAATGGGGGCGGATAATTCACCCCTCCACTTT
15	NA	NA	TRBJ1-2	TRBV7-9	CASSLAGHLLYGYTF	TGTGCCAGCAGCTTAGCGGGACATCTACTCTATGGCTACACCTTC
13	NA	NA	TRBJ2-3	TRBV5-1	CASSSSGPGAQYF	TGCGCCAGCAGCTCCAGCGGCCCGGGGGCGCAGTATTTT
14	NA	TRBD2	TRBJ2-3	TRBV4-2	CASSYGGAGDTQYF	TGTGCCAGCAGCTACGGGGGGGCCGGCGATACGCAGTATTTT
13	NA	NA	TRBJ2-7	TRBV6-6	CASSYEVPYEQYF	TGTGCCAGCAGTTACGAGGTCCCCTACGAGCAGTACTTC
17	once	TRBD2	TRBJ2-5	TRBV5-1	CASSTGTSGLRGETQYF	TGCGCCAGCAGCACCGGGACTAGCGGGTTGAGAGGAGAGACCCAGTACTTC